The sequence of this TCR beta chain was determined in a study of brain T cells in children with intractable seizures. Produced via immunoSEQ multiplex PCR; TCRdb's table is partial and in-frame only. The table has around 80,000 clones, about 90% seen once. CDR1 is MNHEY, CDR2 SVGAGI, per germline. This CDR3 contains 13 residues. V lost 6 bases, J lost 1 base, and 9 bases lay in between. The material was peripheral blood, obtained at surgery. V gene TRBV6-5 combines with J gene TRBJ1-1, with D maybe TRBD1 (5 bases). The sequence derives from a girl aged 2 to 10 with Rasmussen encephalitis and intractable seizures. The CDR3 region has the DNA TGTGCCAGCAGGATAGACAGGAACACTGAAGCTTTCTTT. Translation gives CASRIDRNTEAFF.